This TCR beta chain was identified in a study of T cell responses to AZD1222 COVID-19 vaccine. Germline loops: CDR1 GTSNPN, CDR2 SVGIG (reference sequence). CDR3 size: 13 residues. V shed 3 bases and J shed 3 bases, with 11 bases lying between them. On this clone itself: The target antigen is unknown.

The protocol was immunoSEQ multiplex PCR, while the TCRdb copy is restricted to in-frame clones and leaves out a portion. The table records about 120,000 clones, 85% to 90% of them present only once. Whole-study results and caveats: Nearly half of spike-specific TCRs reportedly target variant regions that are unmutated in the B.1.351 and B.1.1.7 variants. Baseline seropositivity characterized only a handful of AZD1222 recipients.

The chain recombines TRBV30 with TRBJ1-2; D unclear. Sequenced here: peripheral blood, sampled 28 days after the second AZD1222 dose. The TCR originated in an adult who received the AZD1222 COVID-19 vaccine. This CDR3 reads CAWREGEDYGYTF. For the CDR3, the DNA is TGTGCCTGGAGAGAAGGAGAGGACTATGGCTACACCTTC.